This T cell receptor (beta chain) was recovered during a study of graft-versus-host responses after intestinal transplantation. About the study: All recipients were transplanted with multivisceral, liver-intestinal, or isolated intestinal grafts. Recipients uniformly received anti-thymocyte globulin induction, followed by tacrolimus and steroids for three to four years. Study-wide results and limits: Patients with graft-donor T cell macrochimerism had high graft-versus-host to host-versus-graft clonal ratios in allografts. Marrow from the recipient contained GvH clones, some of which had appeared first in ileum or blood.

As concerns this clone: No antigen is known for it.

Assay used: immunoSEQ multiplex PCR; TCRdb lists only in-frame clones, some missing. The sample lists about 5,600 clones; 65% to 80% were seen once. Once graft tissue had been processed, intraepithelial and lamina propria lymphocytes were released. The CDR3 length is 16 residues. The germline V gene has CDR1 SGHDT and CDR2 YYEEEE. Trimming cost V 0 bases and J 2 bases; bases outside gene matches: 5. The clonotype originates from a human patient who received an intestinal transplant, so some T cells may come from the graft donor. The chain uses TRBV5-6 and TRBJ1-5; 7 nucleotides match TRBD1. The specimen comprised ileum tissue, sampled just over 230 days after intestinal transplant. CDR3 protein: CASSLGNRGRNQPQHF. CDR3 DNA: TGTGCCAGCAGCTTGGGAAACAGGGGCCGCAATCAGCCCCAGCATTTT.